The T cell receptor (beta chain) described here comes from a study of blood T cell repertoires in COVID-19. Study at large: The samples span acute and convalescent COVID-19 from the United States, Italy and Spain.

Repertoires were generated with immunoSEQ multiplex PCR, while TCRdb's copy carries only in-frame clones and drops some. The sample lists fewer than 200,000 clones, over 75% occurring once. The V gene's germline CDR1 is SGHTA and CDR2 FQGNSA. This CDR3 has 15 residues. The V gene lost 3 bases and the J gene lost 0 bases, with 6 bases spanning the gap. J is TRBJ2-6 and V is TRBV7-2, with D unclear. The receptor's source is a man aged 55 to 69 who had recovered from COVID-19. The sample taken for sequencing was peripheral blood. CDR3 residues: CASSFRSSGANVLTF. The CDR3, as DNA: TGTGCCAGCAGCTTTAGAAGCTCTGGGGCCAACGTCCTGACTTTC.